These 3 T cell receptor beta chains originate from one sample sequenced in a study of T cell repertoires in cytomegalovirus infection. MiXCR was run by TCRdb on the reads, yielding one entry per CDR3 protein. The sample gives roughly 630,000 distinct CDR3 sequences, approximately 24% of which show up once; less than 10% is in the top ten. The sequencing sample was made of CD8+ T cells from PBMCs. These receptors were taken from a human donor in good health (CMV status not recorded). Some clones in this sample may be carry-over from other donors' samples.

This chain connects TRBV7-9 to TRBJ1-2; no definite D call. Germline-derived CDR1 and CDR2 are SEHNR and FQNEAQ (reference sequence). This CDR3 spans 14 amino acids. The V end lost 2 bases, the J end lost 8 bases, and 15 bases lay between the germline ends. CDR3 DNA sequence: TGTGCCAGCAGCTTACCCGGAGGCTTGGAGGGCTACACCTTC. This gives the protein CASSLPGGLEGYTF.

The chain couples TRBV25-1 to TRBJ2-7; possible D gene TRBD2, 5 bases. The CDR3 extends over 14 amino acids. The germline V gene encodes CDR1 MGHDK and CDR2 SYGVNS. With 4 bases removed from V and 2 bases from J, the gap between germline ends came to 12 bases. CDR3 protein: CASSAQRYPYEQYF. The CDR3 DNA follows: TGTGCCAGCAGTGCCCAGCGGTACCCCTACGAGCAGTACTTC.

Ten or more counts support this clonotype. V gene TRBV11-3 combines with J gene TRBJ2-2; D is perhaps TRBD1 (6 bases). The CDR3 has 15 amino acids. Trimming left V 5 bases short and J 0 bases short, with 10 bases between. Germline CDR1 SGHNT, CDR2 YENEEA. CDR3 nucleotide sequence: TGTGCCAGCAGCCCAAGGACAGCGAACACCGGGGAGCTGTTTTTT. Translating it yields CASSPRTANTGELFF.